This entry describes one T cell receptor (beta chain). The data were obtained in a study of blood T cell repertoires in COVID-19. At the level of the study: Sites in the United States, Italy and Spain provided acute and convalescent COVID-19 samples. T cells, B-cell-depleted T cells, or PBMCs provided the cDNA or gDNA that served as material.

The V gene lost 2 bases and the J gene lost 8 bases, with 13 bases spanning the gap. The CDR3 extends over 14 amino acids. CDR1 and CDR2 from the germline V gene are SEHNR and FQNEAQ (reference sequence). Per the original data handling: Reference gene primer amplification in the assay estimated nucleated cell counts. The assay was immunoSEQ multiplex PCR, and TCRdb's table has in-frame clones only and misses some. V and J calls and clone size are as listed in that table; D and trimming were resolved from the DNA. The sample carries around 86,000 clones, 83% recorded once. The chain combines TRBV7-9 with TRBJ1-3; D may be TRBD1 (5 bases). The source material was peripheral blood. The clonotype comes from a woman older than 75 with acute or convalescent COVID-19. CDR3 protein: CASSLLPPGDTIYF. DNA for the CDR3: TGTGCCAGCAGCTTATTACCCCCGGGGGACACCATATATTTT.